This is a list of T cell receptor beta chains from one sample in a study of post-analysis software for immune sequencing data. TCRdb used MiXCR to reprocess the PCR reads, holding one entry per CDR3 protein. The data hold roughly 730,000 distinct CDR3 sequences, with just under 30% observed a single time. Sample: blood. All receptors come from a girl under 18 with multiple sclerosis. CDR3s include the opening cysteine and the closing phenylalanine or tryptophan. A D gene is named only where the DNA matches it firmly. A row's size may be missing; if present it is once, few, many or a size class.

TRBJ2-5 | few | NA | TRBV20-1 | TGCAGTGCTGTATGGGCGCAGATGGGGGAGACCCAGTACTTC | CSAVWAQMGETQYF
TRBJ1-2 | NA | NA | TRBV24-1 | TGTGCCACCAGTGATGGACTGGGGTTCCTAGGCTACACCTTC | CATSDGLGFLGYTF
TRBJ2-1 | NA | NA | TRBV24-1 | TGTGCCACCAGTGACATACAGGGTTGGGGGAATGAGCAGTTCTTC | CATSDIQGWGNEQFF
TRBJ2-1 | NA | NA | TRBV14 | TGTGCCAGCAGCCAAGATCGCGGGCCCCCCGATGAGCAGTTCTTC | CASSQDRGPPDEQFF
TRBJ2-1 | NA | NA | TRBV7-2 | TGTGCCAGCAGCCCCTTCGGGGAGCAATACAATGAGCAGTTCTTC | CASSPFGEQYNEQFF
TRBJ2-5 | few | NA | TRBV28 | TGTGCCAGCGGGCGAAGGGACACAGGGACCCAGTACTTC | CASGRRDTGTQYF
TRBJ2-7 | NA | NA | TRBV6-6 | TGTGCCAGCAGTTACAAGGTCGGCGAGCAGTACTTC | CASSYKVGEQYF
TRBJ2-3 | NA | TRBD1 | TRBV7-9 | TGTGCCAGCAGCCACGTTACAGGGGAAGCAGATACGCAGTATTTT | CASSHVTGEADTQYF
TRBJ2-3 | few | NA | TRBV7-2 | TGTGCCAGCAGCTTATACGGGACTTCATCTACGCAGTATTTT | CASSLYGTSSTQYF
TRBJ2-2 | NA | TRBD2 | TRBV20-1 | TGCAGTGCTCTCCCGGGACTAGCGGGAGGGCCTAAGTTCGGGGAGCTGTTTTTT | CSALPGLAGGPKFGELFF
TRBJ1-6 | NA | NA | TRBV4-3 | TGCGCCAGCAGCCACGGCCTCTTACCCCTCCACTTT | CASSHGLLPLHF
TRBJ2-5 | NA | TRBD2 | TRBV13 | TGTGCCAGCAGCTTTGGGACTACGACGCAAGAGACCCAGTACTTC | CASSFGTTTQETQYF
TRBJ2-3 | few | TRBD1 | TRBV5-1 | TGCGCCAGCAGCCTCCGGACAGGGAGAGCAGATACGCAGTATTTT | CASSLRTGRADTQYF
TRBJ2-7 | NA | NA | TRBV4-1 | TGCGCCAGCAGCCCCTTTTTCCCGAACTCCTACGAGCAGTACTTC | CASSPFFPNSYEQYF
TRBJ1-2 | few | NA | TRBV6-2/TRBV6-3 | TGTGCCAGCAGTTTTCTCCCAGGTCACCACTATGGCTACACCTTC | CASSFLPGHHYGYTF
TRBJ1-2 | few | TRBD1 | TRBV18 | TGTGCCAGCTCACCCCCGGGACAGGCTAGCGGCTACACCTTC | CASSPPGQASGYTF
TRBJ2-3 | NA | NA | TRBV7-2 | TGTGCCAACAGCTTGGGGGGTACCGCAGATACGCAGTATTTT | CANSLGGTADTQYF
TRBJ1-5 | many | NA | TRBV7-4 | TGTGCCAGCAGCTTAACGGGGACATCCGACAATCAGCCCCAGCATTTT | CASSLTGTSDNQPQHF
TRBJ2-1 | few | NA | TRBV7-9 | TGTGCCAGCAGCTTAGCTCGGGAATTCTACAATGAGCAGTTCTTC | CASSLAREFYNEQFF
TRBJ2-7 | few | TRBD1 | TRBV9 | TGTGCCAGCAGCCACCGGGACAGCAACTACGAGCAGTACTTC | CASSHRDSNYEQYF
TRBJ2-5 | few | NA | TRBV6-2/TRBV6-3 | TGTGCCAGCAGTTACAGAGCCCCGTCGCTGGTGGAGACCCAGTACTTC | CASSYRAPSLVETQYF
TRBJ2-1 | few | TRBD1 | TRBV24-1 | TGTGCCACCTCAACCAACCGGGACAGCACGTCCTACAATGAGCAGTTCTTC | CATSTNRDSTSYNEQFF